This TCR beta chain was retrieved from a study of human T cells and chemical hapten exposure. Study findings and constraints: TCRs at a frequency above 1 in 1000 stayed unchanged with DPC sensitization.

TCRdb analysed the RACE reads with MiXCR anew, one entry per CDR3 protein. The sample carries 100,000 or so distinct CDR3 sequences, approximately 8.6% recorded once. Documented time point: patch test 2, 6 weeks after DPC sensitization. As to treatment: therapeutic diphenylcyclopropenone sensitization with weekly scalp DPC. Each donor was an alopecia patient between 18 and 70 years of age who qualified for DPC. This CDR3 has 14 residues. V trimming: 6 bases; J trimming: 6 bases; junction bases outside the gene matches: 7. The germline V gene encodes CDR1 MNHEY and CDR2 SVGEGT. Comment on this clonotype: No antigen is known for it.

Sample: whole blood, taken in connection with sensitization to the hapten diphenylcyclopropenone (DPC). The clonotype originates from a middle-aged woman with alopecia areata. Some clones in this sample may be carry-over from other donors' samples. The genes are TRBV6-2 or TRBV6-3 and TRBJ1-5; 8 nucleotides align to TRBD1. This CDR3 is CASSPTGAVQPQHF. The CDR3 DNA sequence: TGTGCCAGCAGCCCGACAGGGGCGGTTCAGCCCCAGCATTTT.